The clone carrying this TCR beta chain has a handful of counts. No antigen is known for it. This sample is part of a study of T cells in Graves' hyperthyroidism and ophthalmopathy. Based on clinical symptoms, serum thyroxine and TRAb, thyroid ultrasound and orbital computed tomography, diagnoses were reached. The germline V and J ends were trimmed by 0 bases and 8 bases, with 6 bases remaining between them. Germline CDR1 reads SGHRS; CDR2 reads YFSETQ. This CDR3 has 13 residues. Findings and limits, study-wide: In the blood, most expanded thyroid clonotypes above 0.001 appeared as well.

Authors of the study amplified TCR beta CDR3 regions from RNA transcripts. Primed by the HTBI set, a first-round RT-PCR was run on the TCR CDR3. TCRdb used MiXCR to reprocess the multiplex PCR reads, holding one entry per CDR3 protein. Among roughly 700,000 distinct CDR3 sequences listed, 11% to 15% were seen once. Sequenced sample: blood. This receptor was obtained from a woman aged 18-30 years with Graves' hyperthyroidism. The rearrangement uses TRBV5-1 and TRBJ1-6; D is undetermined. The CDR3 DNA follows: TGCGCCAGCAGCTTGGCTTCGGATTCACCCCTCCACTTT. Translating it yields CASSLASDSPLHF.